These T cell receptor beta chains were read from a single sample in a study of radiotherapy plus CTLA-4 blockade in lung cancer. Sequencing used immunoSEQ multiplex PCR; TCRdb keeps in-frame clones, though not all of them. The sample shows about 45,000 clones, roughly 60% of them seen only once. The sample here was peripheral blood, taken from a patient treated with radiotherapy plus ipilimumab. These receptors originate from a human donor with non-small cell lung cancer who had a partial response to radiotherapy plus ipilimumab. The CDR3 runs from the conserved cysteine through the conserved F or W. Fields, in order: D gene, clone size, V gene, J gene, CDR3 protein, CDR3 DNA. D genes are given only for firm matches. Clone sizes are given selectively: once, few, many, or a class where the clone is expanded.

D gene: TRBD2; clone size: -; V gene: TRBV5-6; J gene: TRBJ2-1; CDR3 protein: CASSLVGGSGSYNEQFF; CDR3 DNA: TGTGCCAGCAGCTTGGTCGGCGGGAGTGGGTCCTACAATGAGCAGTTCTTC
D gene: TRBD1; clone size: few; V gene: TRBV5-4; J gene: TRBJ1-5; CDR3 protein: CASSLGTVSQPQHF; CDR3 DNA: TGTGCCAGCAGCCTCGGGACAGTATCCCAGCCCCAGCATTTT
D gene: -; clone size: -; V gene: TRBV7-3; J gene: TRBJ2-1; CDR3 protein: CASSLEEMFGYNEQFF; CDR3 DNA: TGTGCCAGCAGCTTAGAAGAGATGTTCGGGTACAATGAGCAGTTCTTC
D gene: TRBD1; clone size: -; V gene: TRBV5-4; J gene: TRBJ2-5; CDR3 protein: CASSSGTGQETQYF; CDR3 DNA: TGTGCCAGCAGCTCCGGGACAGGTCAAGAGACCCAGTACTTC
D gene: TRBD1; clone size: -; V gene: TRBV6-1; J gene: TRBJ1-6; CDR3 protein: CASSDRQGGNSPLHF; CDR3 DNA: TGTGCCAGCAGTGACCGACAGGGAGGTAATTCACCCCTCCACTTT
D gene: -; clone size: -; V gene: TRBV6-5; J gene: TRBJ1-5; CDR3 protein: CASIQGNNQPQHF; CDR3 DNA: TGTGCCAGCATTCAGGGGAATAATCAGCCCCAGCATTTT
D gene: TRBD1; clone size: -; V gene: TRBV7-9; J gene: TRBJ2-3; CDR3 protein: CASSSTWGQGLGDTQYF; CDR3 DNA: TGTGCCAGCAGCTCGACTTGGGGACAGGGTTTGGGAGATACGCAGTATTTT
D gene: -; clone size: -; V gene: TRBV20-1; J gene: TRBJ2-1; CDR3 protein: CSAQRNEQFF; CDR3 DNA: TGCAGTGCTCAGAGGAATGAGCAGTTCTTC
D gene: -; clone size: -; V gene: TRBV15; J gene: TRBJ1-1; CDR3 protein: CATSVGATEAFF; CDR3 DNA: TGTGCCACCAGCGTGGGGGCCACTGAAGCTTTCTTT
D gene: TRBD1; clone size: -; V gene: TRBV6-6; J gene: TRBJ2-7; CDR3 protein: CASSYGQGPYEQYF; CDR3 DNA: TGTGCCAGCAGTTACGGACAGGGTCCCTACGAGCAGTACTTC
D gene: -; clone size: -; V gene: TRBV4-3; J gene: TRBJ2-7; CDR3 protein: CASSQDLTETYEQYF; CDR3 DNA: TGCGCCAGCAGCCAAGACCTGACAGAGACCTACGAGCAGTACTTC
D gene: TRBD2; clone size: -; V gene: TRBV7-9; J gene: TRBJ2-7; CDR3 protein: CASSGTIYEQYF; CDR3 DNA: TGTGCCAGCAGCGGGACTATCTACGAGCAGTACTTC
D gene: TRBD2; clone size: few; V gene: TRBV5-1; J gene: TRBJ2-5; CDR3 protein: CASSSTSGQETQYF; CDR3 DNA: TGCGCCAGCAGTTCGACTAGCGGCCAAGAGACCCAGTACTTC
D gene: -; clone size: -; V gene: TRBV29-1; J gene: TRBJ1-1; CDR3 protein: CSVEDGRAPYPMNTEAFF; CDR3 DNA: TGCAGCGTTGAAGATGGGAGGGCTCCATACCCGATGAACACTGAAGCTTTCTTT
D gene: TRBD2; clone size: -; V gene: TRBV5-6; J gene: TRBJ2-6; CDR3 protein: CASSRGGAGGANVLTF; CDR3 DNA: TGTGCCAGCAGCCGGGGAGGGGCAGGAGGGGCCAACGTCCTGACTTTC
D gene: TRBD1; clone size: -; V gene: TRBV18; J gene: TRBJ1-4; CDR3 protein: CASSPWTGDEKLFF; CDR3 DNA: TGTGCCAGCTCACCGTGGACAGGGGACGAAAAACTGTTTTTT
D gene: TRBD1; clone size: -; V gene: TRBV4-2; J gene: TRBJ2-7; CDR3 protein: CASSQVQGAGEQYF; CDR3 DNA: TGTGCCAGCAGCCAAGTCCAGGGGGCTGGTGAGCAGTACTTC
D gene: -; clone size: -; V gene: TRBV16; J gene: TRBJ2-7; CDR3 protein: CASSQLDRTGSYEQYF; CDR3 DNA: TGTGCCAGCAGCCAATTGGACAGAACGGGATCCTACGAGCAGTACTTC
D gene: TRBD1; clone size: once; V gene: TRBV2; J gene: TRBJ1-2; CDR3 protein: CASRAGGLNYGYTF; CDR3 DNA: TGTGCCAGCAGGGCAGGGGGCTTGAACTATGGCTACACCTTC
D gene: TRBD1; clone size: -; V gene: TRBV7-8; J gene: TRBJ2-5; CDR3 protein: CASSTDRVGETQYF; CDR3 DNA: TGTGCCAGCAGCACCGACAGGGTAGGAGAGACCCAGTACTTC
D gene: TRBD2; clone size: -; V gene: TRBV4-2; J gene: TRBJ2-5; CDR3 protein: CASSPGGAGAGGGETQYF; CDR3 DNA: TGTGCCAGCAGCCCGGGCGGTGCTGGAGCGGGGGGGGGAGAGACCCAGTACTTC
D gene: -; clone size: -; V gene: TRBV2; J gene: TRBJ1-2; CDR3 protein: CASRLQANYGYTF; CDR3 DNA: TGTGCCAGCAGGTTGCAGGCTAACTATGGCTACACCTTC
D gene: TRBD2; clone size: -; V gene: TRBV10-2; J gene: TRBJ2-7; CDR3 protein: CASSLAGGRIGAEQYF; CDR3 DNA: TGCGCCAGCAGTTTAGCGGGAGGGCGGATTGGCGCCGAGCAGTACTTC
D gene: -; clone size: -; V gene: TRBV4-1; J gene: TRBJ1-1; CDR3 protein: CASSHTGHLNTEAFF; CDR3 DNA: TGCGCCAGCAGCCATACGGGACACTTGAACACTGAAGCTTTCTTT
D gene: TRBD1; clone size: -; V gene: TRBV5-4; J gene: TRBJ1-1; CDR3 protein: CASSLGTGNTEAFF; CDR3 DNA: TGTGCCAGCAGCTTAGGGACAGGGAACACTGAAGCTTTCTTT
D gene: -; clone size: -; V gene: TRBV5-4; J gene: TRBJ1-1; CDR3 protein: CASSSRTEAFF; CDR3 DNA: TGTGCCAGCAGCTCCCGGACAGAAGCTTTCTTT
D gene: -; clone size: -; V gene: TRBV2; J gene: TRBJ2-7; CDR3 protein: CASTDNSYEQYF; CDR3 DNA: TGTGCCAGCACGGACAACAGCTACGAGCAGTACTTC
D gene: TRBD2; clone size: -; V gene: TRBV4-1; J gene: TRBJ2-5; CDR3 protein: CASSLGSGRLETQYF; CDR3 DNA: TGCGCCAGCAGCCTTGGTAGCGGGAGGTTAGAGACCCAGTACTTC
D gene: -; clone size: -; V gene: TRBV4-2; J gene: TRBJ2-5; CDR3 protein: CASSQGGVGETQYF; CDR3 DNA: TGTGCCAGCAGCCAAGGGGGAGTCGGGGAGACCCAGTACTTC
D gene: -; clone size: once; V gene: TRBV6-1; J gene: TRBJ1-1; CDR3 protein: CASRQVASEAFF; CDR3 DNA: TGTGCCAGCCGACAGGTGGCGTCTGAAGCTTTCTTT
D gene: -; clone size: -; V gene: TRBV7-3; J gene: TRBJ1-1; CDR3 protein: CASSLLSQNTEAFF; CDR3 DNA: TGTGCCAGCAGCTTACTGAGCCAGAACACTGAAGCTTTCTTT
D gene: -; clone size: -; V gene: TRBV19; J gene: TRBJ1-5; CDR3 protein: CASSIGQPGNQPQHF; CDR3 DNA: TGTGCCAGTAGTATAGGACAGCCAGGCAATCAGCCCCAGCATTTT
D gene: TRBD1; clone size: -; V gene: TRBV2; J gene: TRBJ1-2; CDR3 protein: CASSLQGANYGYTF; CDR3 DNA: TGTGCCAGCAGCCTACAGGGGGCGAACTATGGCTACACCTTC
D gene: -; clone size: -; V gene: TRBV18; J gene: TRBJ1-2; CDR3 protein: CASSGGNYGYTF; CDR3 DNA: TGTGCCAGCTCGGGAGGTAACTATGGCTACACCTTC
D gene: TRBD2; clone size: once; V gene: TRBV7-9; J gene: TRBJ2-5; CDR3 protein: CASSLDLRGGEETQYF; CDR3 DNA: TGTGCCAGCAGCTTAGACCTGCGGGGGGGCGAAGAGACCCAGTACTTC
D gene: TRBD2; clone size: -; V gene: TRBV2; J gene: TRBJ2-2; CDR3 protein: CASSPGSYGGAGELFF; CDR3 DNA: TGTGCCAGCAGTCCTGGATCCTATGGGGGGGCCGGGGAGCTGTTTTTT
D gene: -; clone size: -; V gene: TRBV18; J gene: TRBJ1-1; CDR3 protein: CASSPRGRNTEAFF; CDR3 DNA: TGTGCCAGCTCACCCCGAGGCAGGAACACTGAAGCTTTCTTT
D gene: -; clone size: many; V gene: TRBV14; J gene: TRBJ1-3; CDR3 protein: CASSQNRNRMSGNTIYF; CDR3 DNA: TGTGCCAGCAGCCAAAACAGGAATCGCATGTCTGGAAACACCATATATTTT
D gene: -; clone size: few; V gene: TRBV5-1; J gene: TRBJ1-5; CDR3 protein: CASSPGGGRSQPQHF; CDR3 DNA: TGCGCCAGCAGCCCCGGGGGGGGCAGGAGTCAGCCCCAGCATTTT
D gene: TRBD1; clone size: -; V gene: TRBV27; J gene: TRBJ2-7; CDR3 protein: CASSLGRGSYEQYF; CDR3 DNA: TGTGCCAGCAGTTTGGGCAGGGGGTCCTACGAGCAGTACTTC
D gene: TRBD1; clone size: -; V gene: TRBV29-1; J gene: TRBJ1-2; CDR3 protein: CSVWGQGVHGYTF; CDR3 DNA: TGCAGCGTTTGGGGACAGGGAGTCCATGGCTACACCTTC
D gene: TRBD2; clone size: -; V gene: TRBV7-6; J gene: TRBJ2-1; CDR3 protein: CASSLARAGGDNEQFF; CDR3 DNA: TGTGCCAGCAGCTTAGCGCGGGCGGGGGGGGACAATGAGCAGTTCTTC
D gene: TRBD1; clone size: few; V gene: TRBV7-8; J gene: TRBJ1-4; CDR3 protein: CASRQGGNEKLFF; CDR3 DNA: TGTGCCAGCAGGCAGGGGGGTAATGAAAAACTGTTTTTT